The 7 T cell receptor beta chains given below trace back to one sample, sequenced in a study of human T cells and chemical hapten exposure. TCRdb redid the calling of the RACE reads with MiXCR, one entry per CDR3 protein. The table has over 300,000 distinct CDR3 sequences, roughly 5.3% seen once; the top ten hold 2% to 3%. As for time point: pre-sensitization, week 0. Treatment denoted: therapeutic diphenylcyclopropenone sensitization with weekly scalp DPC. This specimen consisted of whole blood, obtained in connection with sensitization to the hapten diphenylcyclopropenone (DPC). These receptors originate from a woman between 50 and 59 years old with alopecia areata. Some clones in this sample may be carry-over from other donors' samples.

This clonotype was counted a few times. This chain joins TRBV6-6 and TRBJ1-1; D unresolved. The V gene lost 3 bases and the J gene lost 0 bases, with 5 bases spanning the gap. CDR3 size: 13 residues. Germline CDR1 and CDR2: MNHNY and SVGAGI (reference sequence). The CDR3 region has the DNA TGTGCCAGCAGTTATGCCTTGAACACTGAAGCTTTCTTT. As protein: CASSYALNTEAFF.

There are many counts of this clonotype. The chain employs TRBV28 and TRBJ2-4; no clear D. V shed 7 bases and J shed 0 bases, with 10 bases lying between them. This CDR3 has 14 residues. Germline CDR1 and CDR2: MDHEN and SYDVKM. This chain's CDR3 is CASTRPLAKNIQYF. The DNA of the CDR3 is TGTGCCAGCACTCGGCCTCTAGCCAAAAACATTCAGTACTTC.

This clonotype was detected many times. V is TRBV5-1 and J is TRBJ1-1, with a weak D call TRBD1 (6 bases). Trimming stripped 0 bases from V and 2 bases from J, with 17 bases between. The CDR3 spans 17 residues. In germline, CDR1 is SGHRS, CDR2 YFSETQ. The CDR3 is CASSLGIVAGANTEAFF. Here the CDR3 DNA reads TGCGCCAGCAGCTTGGGTATCGTCGCAGGGGCAAACACTGAAGCTTTCTTT.

This chain links TRBV15 with TRBJ2-3; D ambiguous. The CDR3 extends over 16 amino acids. V gave up 0 bases and J gave up 1 base, with 11 bases separating them. CDR1 is LNHNV and CDR2 is YYDKDF in the germline V gene (reference sequence). In DNA form, the CDR3 reads TGTGCCACCAGCAGAGATTTCGGACGCCGCACAGATACGCAGTATTTT. The encoded protein is CATSRDFGRRTDTQYF. Drawing the rest from reference TRBV15 and TRBJ2-3, the complete variable domain is DAMVIQNPRYQVTQFGKPVTLSCSQTLNHNVMYWYQQKSSQAPKLLFHYYDKDFNNEADTPDNFQSRRPNTSFCFLDIRSPGLGDTAMYLCATSRDFGRRTDTQYFGPGTRLTVL.

The chain employs TRBV27 and TRBJ2-1; either TRBD1 or TRBD2 may fit D (7 bases each). V shed 7 bases and J shed 7 bases, with 29 bases lying between them. Germline V CDR1 and CDR2: MNHEY, SMNVEV (reference sequence). CDR3 size: 18 residues. The CDR3 is CASTPIFEGRGQLNEQFF. CDR3 DNA sequence: TGTGCCAGCACTCCTATATTTGAGGGGAGGGGGCAACTAAATGAGCAGTTCTTC.

This clonotype was counted ten times or more. This chain links TRBV20-1 with TRBJ1-5, with a possible D match to TRBD1 (6 bases). The CDR3 is 12 residues long. CDR1 is DFQATT and CDR2 is SNEGSKA in the germline V gene (reference sequence). V gave up 7 bases and J gave up 6 bases, with 13 bases separating them. CDR3 amino acids: CSGQGGAQPQHF. CDR3 sequence (DNA): TGCAGTGGCCAAGGGGGAGCTCAGCCCCAGCATTTT.

This chain connects TRBV5-1 to TRBJ1-5, with D unclear. The germline V and J ends were trimmed by 1 base and 4 bases, with 12 bases remaining between them. This CDR3 is built from 15 residues. From germline, CDR1 is SGHRS and CDR2 YFSETQ. The CDR3 DNA is TGCGCCAGCAGCTTGTTGGGCAGAGAGAATCAGCCCCAGCATTTT. This sequence encodes CASSLLGRENQPQHF.